The 4 T cell receptor beta chains below all came from one sample that was sequenced in a study of cytomegalovirus exposure and HLA in healthy donors. The study ran its PCR with 60 Vbeta and 13 Jbeta primers. The assay was immunoSEQ multiplex PCR, and TCRdb's table has in-frame clones only and misses some. The table has about 130,000 clones, around 82% seen once; the top ten hold around 1.3%. The sequencing input was PBMCs. These receptors were obtained from a female donor in good health and CMV-seronegative.

The V gene is TRBV11-2, the J gene TRBJ2-1; possible D gene TRBD2, 5 bases. Per the germline V gene, CDR1 is SGHAT and CDR2 is FQNNGV. Trimming left V 2 bases short and J 4 bases short, with 12 bases between. This CDR3 region has 15 residues. The CDR3 sequence is CASSLRVGKYNEQFF. The CDR3 DNA sequence: TGTGCCAGCAGCTTACGGGTCGGGAAATACAATGAGCAGTTCTTC.

The sample holds one count of this clone. The V gene is TRBV19, the J gene TRBJ1-1; 7 bases align to TRBD1. Germline CDR1 LNHDA, CDR2 SQIVND (reference sequence). V lost 8 bases to trimming and J lost 6 bases; unmatched junction nucleotides: 12. This CDR3 is 14 amino acids long. CDR3 DNA sequence: TGTGCCAGTGCCCCGGGGCAGGGGGACGCTGAAGCTTTCTTT. It translates to CASAPGQGDAEAFF.

The gene calls are TRBV18 and TRBJ2-1; TRBD1 matches 11 bases. The V gene end was trimmed by 6 bases and the J gene end by 9 bases; junction bases not matched to a gene: 10. Germline V lookup: CDR1 KGHSH, CDR2 LQKENI. This CDR3 spans 15 amino acids. CDR3 DNA sequence: TGTGCCAGCTCGCGAGGACAGGGGGCAATTGGTGAGCAGTTCTTC. It yields the protein CASSRGQGAIGEQFF.

The chain joins TRBV27 to TRBJ2-7; 7 bases map to TRBD2. Looked up from germline, CDR1 is MNHEY and CDR2 is SMNVEV (reference sequence). The CDR3 loop spans 16 amino acids. J gave up 3 bases and V 6 bases, and 14 bases lay outside the gene matches. The CDR3 is CASSRSGAGRLYEQYF. CDR3 sequence (DNA): TGTGCCAGCAGCCGAAGTGGAGCGGGACGACTCTACGAGCAGTACTTC.